This T cell receptor beta chain was recorded in a study of blood T cell repertoires in COVID-19 (dated by TCRdb to the early 2020s). In terms of the full investigation: Collaborator samples came from the United States, Italy and Spain and covered acute and convalescent phases of COVID-19. The material from the prospective study consisted of cDNA or gDNA derived from T cells, B-cell-depleted T cells, or PBMCs. Deeply sampled blood TCRbeta repertoires from subjects exposed to, actively infected with, or recovered from COVID-19 were included in the dataset. The repertoires were released in a freely available public database meant as a resource for research on the immune response to SARS-CoV-2. The samples were drawn from two sources: the first 160 participants of the ongoing ImmuneRACE study, and 1,200 or so subjects contributed by 6 global collaborators. A de-identified subject ID, COVID-19 status, age in years and sex were almost always included in the sample metadata. HLA class I and class II types, where available, came from metadata supplied by the sample provider rather than from assay-based typing. What the research found in general, with its limitations: Clinical and demographic metadata were provided uncurated, with the amount varying by source and participant.

TCRbeta CDR3 regions were amplified from genomic DNA using the immunoSEQ Assay, a bias-controlled multiplex PCR. The published analysis was carried out like this. Within the assay, amplification of reference gene primers was used to estimate how many nucleated cells each sample contained. To quantify the absolute abundance of each unique TCRbeta CDR3 rearrangement, sequence reads were collapsed and filtered. For each sample, productive Simpson clonality was calculated as the square root of Simpson's diversity index across productive rearrangements. Here the immuneACCESS table is served through TCRdb, limited to in-frame sequences with V and J called. Missing clones are a known gap in these copies; in checked studies unresolved V genes cover under half, and the rest lacks a known reason. The DNA was the basis for D and trimming; V, J and clone size are from that table. For this sample there are 200,000 to 300,000 clones; 84% appear just once. About 4% of the sample belongs to the ten largest clones.

Spanning cysteine to phenylalanine, the CDR3 consists of 15 amino acids. The entry retains the CDR3 DNA only, 45 bases that are in frame from base 1. CDR1 and CDR2, per the germline V gene (reference sequence), are MNHNY and SVGAGI. V is cut by 0 bases and J by 4 bases, and the space between the germline ends is 12 bases. On this clone itself: Its antigen is not yet known. No much larger clone is present one base from it, and per-base qualities are unavailable.

The collaborating institutions used their own protocols to collect whole blood in K2EDTA tubes. For TCRbeta analysis, collaborators shipped samples as frozen whole blood, isolated PBMCs, or DNA extracted from either of those sample types. This sequence uses TRBV6-6 and TRBJ1-2; no D gene call is confident. The clonotype originates from a man between 50 and 59 years old with acute or convalescent COVID-19. The sequencing input was peripheral blood. The CDR3 amino acid sequence is: CASSYSTRHLYGYTF. The sequenced DNA is TGTGCCAGCAGTTACTCGACTAGGCACCTCTATGGCTACACCTTC.